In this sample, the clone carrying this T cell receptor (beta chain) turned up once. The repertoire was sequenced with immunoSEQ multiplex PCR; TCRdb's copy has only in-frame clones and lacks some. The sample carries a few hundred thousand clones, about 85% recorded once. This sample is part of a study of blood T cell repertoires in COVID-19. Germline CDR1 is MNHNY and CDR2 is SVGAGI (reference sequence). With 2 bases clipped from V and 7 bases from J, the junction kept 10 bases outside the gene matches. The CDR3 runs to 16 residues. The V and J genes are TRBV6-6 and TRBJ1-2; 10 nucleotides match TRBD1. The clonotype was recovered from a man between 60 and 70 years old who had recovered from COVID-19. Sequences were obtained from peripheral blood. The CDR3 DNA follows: TGTGCCAGCAGTTACGACCCGACAGGGGGCTCGGGTGGCTACACCTTC. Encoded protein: CASSYDPTGGSGGYTF.